This record concerns one T cell receptor (beta chain) sequence. Libraries were prepared by immunoSEQ multiplex PCR; TCRdb keeps only in-frame clonotypes and omits some of them. The repertoire consists of 70,000 or so clones, with 85% to 95% occurring once and the leading ten covering approximately 6%. V lost 0 bases, J lost 6 bases, and 13 bases lay in between. Germline CDR1 is GTSNPN and CDR2 is SVGIG (reference sequence). The CDR3 spans 14 residues. This entry is derived from a study of control samples from healthy donors and cancer patients. The chain carries TRBV30 and TRBJ2-3, with D unclear. This receptor was obtained from a woman aged 40 to 49 in good health. The sequenced sample was blood. The chain's CDR3 is CAWSVGEAADTQYF. The CDR3 DNA reads as TGTGCCTGGAGTGTTGGCGAGGCCGCCGATACGCAGTATTTT.